The 3 T cell receptor beta chains below were found in one sample sequenced in a study of shared clonotypes between healthy human individuals. Repertoires were generated with immunoSEQ multiplex PCR, while TCRdb's copy carries only in-frame clones and drops some. The sample records approximately 2,000,000 clones, 85% to 95% being singletons. The sequenced sample was naive CD4+ T cells from PBMCs. As for subset: CD45RA+ positively selected. The receptors shown here come from a young man in good health. Some clones in this sample may be carry-over from other donors' samples.

J is TRBJ2-1 and V is TRBV6-4, with TRBD2 identical over 12 bases. The trim removed 5 bases at V and 8 bases at J, leaving 7 bases unmatched. This CDR3 spans 15 amino acids. Per germline, CDR1 MRHNA and CDR2 SNTAGT. CDR3 region: CASSLTSGRTDEQFF. CDR3 nucleotides: TGTGCCAGCAGTCTGACTAGCGGGAGAACCGATGAGCAGTTCTTC.

Worth noting for this clone: The sample carries other DNA sequences with the same CDR3. The rearrangement uses TRBV5-1 and TRBJ2-3; 8 nucleotides agree with TRBD1. V lost 0 bases to trimming and J lost 6 bases; unmatched junction nucleotides: 3. Germline CDR1 and CDR2: SGHRS and YFSETQ. The CDR3 has 14 residues. CDR3 bases: TGCGCCAGCAGCTTGGCAACAGGGGGGGATACGCAGTATTTT. Translation gives CASSLATGGDTQYF.

This sequence joins TRBV5-1 and TRBJ1-2, with 9 bases that match TRBD1. V was pared by 3 bases and J by 5 bases, with 8 bases of the junction left unmatched. The CDR3 runs 15 residues. The germline CDR1 and CDR2 sequences are SGHRS and YFSETQ. The CDR3 is CASSSQGADPYGYTF. In DNA, the CDR3 is TGCGCCAGCAGCTCACAGGGGGCTGATCCTTATGGCTACACCTTC. Drawing the rest from reference TRBV5-1 and TRBJ1-2, the complete variable domain is KAGVTQTPRYLIKTRGQQVTLSCSPISGHRSVSWYQQTPGQGLQFLFEYFSETQRNKGNFPGRFSGRQFSNSRSEMNVSTLELGDSALYLCASSSQGADPYGYTFGSGTRLTVV.